This T cell receptor (beta chain) was profiled in a study of blood T cell repertoires in COVID-19. Original methodology: Reference gene primer amplification gave estimated nucleated cell counts. Assay used: immunoSEQ multiplex PCR; TCRdb lists only in-frame clones, some missing. V and J calls and clone size are as listed in that table; D and trimming were resolved from the DNA. The table shows some 530,000 clones, with 70% to 90% occurring only once. V was pared by 4 bases and J by 0 bases, with 6 bases between. Looked up from germline, CDR1 is SGHVS and CDR2 is FNYEAQ. The CDR3 spans 13 residues. The chain uses TRBV7-6 and TRBJ1-1, with D unresolved. Sequenced material: peripheral blood. The TCR was taken from a human donor in a cohort sampled during active COVID-19. CDR3 DNA: TGTGCCAGCAGCTCTCTTCTGAACACTGAAGCTTTCTTT. Protein: CASSSLLNTEAFF.